This passage covers 8 T cell receptor beta chains from one sample sequenced in a study of post-analysis software for immune sequencing data. These receptors have no known antigen. Tagging with unique molecular identifiers was a feature of the TCR beta cDNA libraries. TCRdb passed the PCR reads through MiXCR, listing each CDR3 protein once. This sample has fewer than 600,000 distinct CDR3 sequences, with roughly 45% found just once. General study results and limits: About five TRBV segments, including TRBV5-6, TRBV5-1 and TRBV20-1, were more frequent in patients than controls.

Specimen: blood. The receptors were sampled from a girl between 5 and 17 years old with multiple sclerosis.

This chain connects TRBV7-2 to TRBJ2-5, with D uncertain. Germline V gene lookup returns CDR1 SGHTA and CDR2 FQGNSA. V shed 2 bases and J shed 7 bases, with 5 bases lying between them. The CDR3 contains 11 residues. CDR3 amino acids: CASSLLGTQYF. CDR3 DNA: TGTGCCAGCAGCTTATTGGGGACCCAGTACTTC.

This chain links TRBV20-1 with TRBJ2-7; D unresolved. Germline-derived CDR1 and CDR2 are DFQATT and SNEGSKA (reference sequence). V shed 4 bases and J shed 2 bases, with 9 bases lying between them. This CDR3 comprises 12 residues. This CDR3 is CSATDLTYEQYF. The CDR3 DNA reads as TGCAGTGCTACGGACCTAACCTACGAGCAGTACTTC.

The sample holds a few counts of this clonotype. The rearrangement uses TRBV25-1 and TRBJ2-3, with D possibly being TRBD2 (7 bases). V dropped 6 bases and J dropped 5 bases, with 12 bases sitting between them. The germline CDR1 and CDR2 sequences are MGHDK and SYGVNS. This CDR3 has 13 residues. The CDR3 protein is CASSGGGEDTQYF. In DNA, the CDR3 is TGTGCCAGCAGCGGAGGGGGGGAAGATACGCAGTATTTT. Looking up the rest from reference TRBV25-1 and TRBJ2-3 gives the full variable domain: EADIYQTPRYLVIGTGKKITLECSQTMGHDKMYWYQQDPGMELHLIHYSYGVNSTEKGDLSSESTVSRIRTEHFPLTLESARPSHTSQYLCASSGGGEDTQYFGPGTRLTVL.

Only a few counts were recorded for this clonotype. The chain couples TRBV29-1 to TRBJ1-2; perhaps TRBD1 as D (5 bases). The CDR3 extends over 13 amino acids. The germline V and J ends were trimmed by 3 bases and 8 bases, with 16 bases remaining between them. Germline assignment: CDR1 SQVTM and CDR2 ANQGSEA. For the CDR3, the DNA is TGCAGCGTTGAGGGGCACCGAATTACGGGCTACACCTTC. As protein: CSVEGHRITGYTF.

This clonotype has only a few counts. The chain recombines TRBV7-2 with TRBJ2-1, with TRBD2 matching 12 bases. The CDR3 contains 16 residues. With V trimmed by 3 bases and J by 4 bases, 4 bases remained unmatched. CDR1 is SGHTA, CDR2 FQGNSA, per germline. The CDR3 region is CASSFLAGGNYNEQFF. CDR3 coding DNA: TGTGCCAGCAGCTTCCTAGCGGGAGGGAATTACAATGAGCAGTTCTTC.

The genes are TRBV29-1 and TRBJ2-7; D is uncertain. With the DNA end fitting TRBJ2-5 better, the J assignment may be wrong. Germline CDR1 reads SQVTM; CDR2 reads ANQGSEA. The CDR3 has 16 residues. The CDR3 sequence: CSVEESETALLETQYF. The DNA for the CDR3 is TGCAGCGTTGAAGAGTCGGAGACGGCGCTCCTAGAGACCCAGTACTTC.

V and J are TRBV28 and TRBJ1-2; weak D call: TRBD1 (5 bases). The CDR3 is made up of 17 amino acids. Germline assignment: CDR1 MDHEN and CDR2 SYDVKM. Trimming removed 6 bases at V and 0 bases at J, with 20 bases between. This CDR3 reads CASSSRWVRASNYGYTF. The CDR3 DNA sequence: TGTGCCAGCAGCTCCCGATGGGTCAGGGCATCTAACTATGGCTACACCTTC.

A single count supports this clonotype. The rearrangement joins TRBV27 to TRBJ2-5, with 12 positions matching TRBD2. Trimming took 6 bases from V and 3 from J; bases not matched to a gene: 5. Germline assignment: CDR1 MNHEY and CDR2 SMNVEV (reference sequence). There are 15 residues in the CDR3. CDR3 in DNA: TGTGCCAGCAGAGATAGACTAGCGGGAGAAGAGACCCAGTACTTC. Protein: CASRDRLAGEETQYF.